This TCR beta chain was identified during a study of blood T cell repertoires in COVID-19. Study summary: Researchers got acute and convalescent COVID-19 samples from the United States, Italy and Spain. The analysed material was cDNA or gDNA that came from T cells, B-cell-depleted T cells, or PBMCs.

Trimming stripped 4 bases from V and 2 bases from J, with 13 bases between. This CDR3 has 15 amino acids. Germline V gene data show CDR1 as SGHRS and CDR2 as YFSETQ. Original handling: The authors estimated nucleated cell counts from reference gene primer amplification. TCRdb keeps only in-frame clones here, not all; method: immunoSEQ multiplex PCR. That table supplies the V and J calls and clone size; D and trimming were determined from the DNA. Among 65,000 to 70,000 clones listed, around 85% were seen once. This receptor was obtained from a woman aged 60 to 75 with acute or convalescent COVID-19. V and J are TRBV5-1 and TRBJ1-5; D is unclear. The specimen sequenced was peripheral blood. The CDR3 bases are TGCGCCAGCAGCGTTGGAGAGGATGGCAATCAGCCCCAGCATTTT. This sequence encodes CASSVGEDGNQPQHF.